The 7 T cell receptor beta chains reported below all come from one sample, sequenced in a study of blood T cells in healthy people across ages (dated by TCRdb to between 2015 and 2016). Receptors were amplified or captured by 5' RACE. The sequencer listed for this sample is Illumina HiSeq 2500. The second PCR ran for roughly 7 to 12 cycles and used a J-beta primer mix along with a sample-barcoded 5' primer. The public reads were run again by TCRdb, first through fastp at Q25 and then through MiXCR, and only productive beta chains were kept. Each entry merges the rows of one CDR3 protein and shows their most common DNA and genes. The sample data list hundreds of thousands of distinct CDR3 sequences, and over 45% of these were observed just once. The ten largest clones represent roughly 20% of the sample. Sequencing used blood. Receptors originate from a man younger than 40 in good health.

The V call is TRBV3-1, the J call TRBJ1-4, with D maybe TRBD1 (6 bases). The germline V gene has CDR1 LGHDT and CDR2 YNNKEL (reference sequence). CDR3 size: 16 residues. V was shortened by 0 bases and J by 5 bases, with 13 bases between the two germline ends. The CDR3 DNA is TGTGCCAGCAGCCAAGAAGCAGCAGGGGAAAATGAAAAACTGTTTTTT. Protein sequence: CASSQEAAGENEKLFF.

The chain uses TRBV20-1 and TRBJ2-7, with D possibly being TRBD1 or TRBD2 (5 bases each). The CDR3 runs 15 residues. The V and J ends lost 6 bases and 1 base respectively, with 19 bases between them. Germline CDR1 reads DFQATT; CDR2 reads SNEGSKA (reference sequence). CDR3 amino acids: CSAEGVRGMSYEQYF. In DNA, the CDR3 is TGCAGTGCCGAAGGGGTCCGGGGTATGTCCTACGAGCAGTACTTC.

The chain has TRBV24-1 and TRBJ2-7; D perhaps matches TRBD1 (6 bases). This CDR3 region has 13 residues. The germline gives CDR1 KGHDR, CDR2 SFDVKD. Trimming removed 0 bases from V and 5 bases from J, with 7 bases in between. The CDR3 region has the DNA TGTGCCACCAGTGATTTGCCAGGGGACGAGCAGTACTTC. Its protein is CATSDLPGDEQYF.

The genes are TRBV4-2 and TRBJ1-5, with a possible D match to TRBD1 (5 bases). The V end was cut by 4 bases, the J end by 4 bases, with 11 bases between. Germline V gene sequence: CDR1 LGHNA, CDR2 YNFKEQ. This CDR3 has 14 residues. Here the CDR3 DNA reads TGTGCCAGCAGCCCCGACGGGGGAAATCAGCCCCAGCATTTT. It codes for CASSPDGGNQPQHF.

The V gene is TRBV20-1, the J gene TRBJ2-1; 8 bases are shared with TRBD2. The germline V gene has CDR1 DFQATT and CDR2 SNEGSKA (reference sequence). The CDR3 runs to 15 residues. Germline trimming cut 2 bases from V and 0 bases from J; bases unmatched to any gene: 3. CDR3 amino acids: CSARSGGASYNEQFF. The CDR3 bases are TGCAGTGCTAGATCGGGGGGGGCCTCCTACAATGAGCAGTTCTTC.

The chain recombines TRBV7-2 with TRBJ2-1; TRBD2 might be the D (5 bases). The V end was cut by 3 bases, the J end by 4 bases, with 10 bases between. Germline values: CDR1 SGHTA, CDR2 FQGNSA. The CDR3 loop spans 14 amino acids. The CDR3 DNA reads TGTGCCAGCAGCTTTGTCGGGGAGTACAATGAGCAGTTCTTC. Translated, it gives CASSFVGEYNEQFF.

The CDR3 spells CASSLGPRGAGLDQPQHF. CDR3 sequence (DNA): TGTGCCAGCAGCTTAGGACCGCGGGGGGCAGGATTGGATCAGCCCCAGCATTTT. The chain combines TRBV13 with TRBJ1-5; D possibly corresponds to TRBD1 (6 bases). Germline loops: CDR1 PRHDT, CDR2 FYEKMQ (reference sequence). The CDR3 is 18 amino acids. V lost 0 bases to trimming and J lost 5 bases, with 20 bases between them.